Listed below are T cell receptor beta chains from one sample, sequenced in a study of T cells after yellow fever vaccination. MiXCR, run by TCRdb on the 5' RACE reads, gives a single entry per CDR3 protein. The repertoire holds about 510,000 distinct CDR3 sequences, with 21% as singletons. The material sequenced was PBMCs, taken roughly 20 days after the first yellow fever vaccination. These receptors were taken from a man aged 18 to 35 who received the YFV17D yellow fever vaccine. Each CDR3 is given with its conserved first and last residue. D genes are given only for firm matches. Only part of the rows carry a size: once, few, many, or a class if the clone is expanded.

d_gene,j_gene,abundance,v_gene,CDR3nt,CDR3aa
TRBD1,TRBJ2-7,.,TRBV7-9,TGTGCCAGCAGCTTAGGTGGGACAGGGCCAGGGGGCTTC,CASSLGGTGPGGF
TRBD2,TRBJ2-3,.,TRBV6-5,TGTGCCAGCAGTTACTCGTCCGGGGGGGCGCTTTATACGCAGTATTTT,CASSYSSGGALYTQYF
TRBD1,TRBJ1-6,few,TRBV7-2,TGTGCCAGCAGCAAGAACAGGGGTTCACCCCTCCACTTT,CASSKNRGSPLHF
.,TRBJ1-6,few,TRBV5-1,TGCGCCAGCAGCTTGGGTACCTCAGGGGCAGGAGATTCACCCCTCCACTTT,CASSLGTSGAGDSPLHF
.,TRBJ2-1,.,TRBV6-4,TGTGCCAGCAGTCGACAGGTCTACAATGAGCAGTTCTTC,CASSRQVYNEQFF
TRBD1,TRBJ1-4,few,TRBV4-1,TGCGCCAGCTCCGGGACAGGGGATGAAAAACTGTTTTTT,CASSGTGDEKLFF
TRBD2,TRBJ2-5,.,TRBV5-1,TGCGCCAGCAGCCGGGGACTAGCGGGGGTGCAAGAGACCCAGTACTTC,CASSRGLAGVQETQYF
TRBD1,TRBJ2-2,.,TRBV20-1,TGCAGTGCTAGAGATCGGATAACAGGGGGCGCCGTCGGGGAGCTGTTTTTT,CSARDRITGGAVGELFF
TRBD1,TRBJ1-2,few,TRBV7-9,TGTGCCAGCGACCTGGGACAGCTCGACTATGGCTACACCTTC,CASDLGQLDYGYTF
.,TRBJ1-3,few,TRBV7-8,TGTGCCAGCAGCTTGGACGTAATCTCTGGAAACACCATATATTTT,CASSLDVISGNTIYF
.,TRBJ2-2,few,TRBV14,TGTGCCAGCAGCCAAAGGGGGAACACCGGGGAGCTGTTTTTT,CASSQRGNTGELFF
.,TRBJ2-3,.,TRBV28,TGTGCCAGTAGGACCACGGACAGCACAGATACGCAGTATTTT,CASRTTDSTDTQYF